Presented here are 18 T cell receptor beta chains from one specimen sequenced in a study of T cell repertoires in cytomegalovirus infection (dated by TCRdb to about 2019). TCRdb records Illumina HiSeq 1500 as the sequencer. Through fastp at Q25 and MiXCR, TCRdb rebuilt clones from the public reads, retaining in-frame beta chains. Every distinct CDR3 protein forms one entry, paired with its most common genes and DNA. The sample includes 200,000 to 300,000 distinct CDR3 sequences, with over 8% observed a single time. The ten largest clones add up to roughly 16% of the sample. The sequenced sample was PBMCs. All receptors derive from a human donor in good health (CMV status not recorded). Some clones in this sample may be carry-over from other donors' samples.

The V call is TRBV7-2, the J call TRBJ2-7; 12 nucleotides agree with TRBD2. Trimming removed 2 bases from V and 6 bases from J; junction bases left unmatched: 2. In germline, CDR1 is SGHTA, CDR2 FQGNSA. The CDR3 totals 14 residues. The CDR3 spells CASSLTSGRSEQYF. CDR3 DNA: TGTGCCAGCAGCTTAACTAGCGGGAGGAGCGAGCAGTACTTC.

This clonotype was picked up many times. The CDR3 coding sequence is TGTGCCAGCAGCCGTCCTGGAGGGGGCTCCTATGGCTACACCTTC. Amino acids: CASSRPGGGSYGYTF. V gene TRBV7-2 combines with J gene TRBJ1-2; TRBD1 matches at 7 bases. This CDR3 is built from 15 residues. Per the germline V gene, CDR1 is SGHTA and CDR2 is FQGNSA. The ends lost 5 bases at V and 4 bases at J; junction bases unmatched: 10.

This clonotype was detected a few times. The chain uses TRBV29-1 and TRBJ2-5; 8 bases align to TRBD2. The CDR3 runs 17 residues. The junction had 16 bases not matched to a gene; V was cut back by 0 bases and J by 7 bases. Germline V gene lookup returns CDR1 SQVTM and CDR2 ANQGSEA. The CDR3: CSVEDPQVAGPSGTQYF. The CDR3 DNA sequence: TGCAGCGTTGAAGATCCCCAGGTAGCGGGGCCCTCAGGGACCCAGTACTTC.

This clonotype occurred many times. This chain connects TRBV6-5 to TRBJ2-3; D tentatively reads TRBD1 or TRBD2 (5 bases each). The CDR3 runs 13 residues. Germline CDR1 reads MNHEY; CDR2 reads SVGAGI. Trimming shortened V by 5 bases and J by 9 bases, and 15 bases separated the two germline ends. CDR3 nucleotide sequence: TGTGCCAGCAGTCCACTAGAGGGGTGGACGCAGTATTTT. Its protein is CASSPLEGWTQYF.

This clonotype was found many times. V gene TRBV7-2 combines with J gene TRBJ2-3; D might be TRBD1 (5 bases). CDR1 is SGHTA, CDR2 FQGNSA, per germline. With 5 bases removed from V and 8 bases from J, the gap between germline ends came to 11 bases. This CDR3 region has 12 residues. CDR3 in amino acids: CASSPRTFTQYF. The CDR3 DNA is TGTGCCAGCAGCCCCAGGACATTTACGCAGTATTTT.

As for this clonotype: Given a much more abundant clone one base away, this may be a read error. This CDR3 reads CSVAGGPPNAEAFF. In nucleotides, the CDR3 is TGCAGCGTTGCAGGGGGCCCGCCGAACGCTGAAGCTTTCTTT. The chain is built from TRBV29-1 and TRBJ1-1; 8 bases line up with TRBD1. CDR3 length: 14 residues. Germline loops: CDR1 SQVTM, CDR2 ANQGSEA.

This clonotype has a handful of counts. The gene calls are TRBV12-3 or TRBV12-4 and TRBJ2-5, with TRBD1 identical over 9 bases. The length of the CDR3 is 15 residues. V trimming: 7 bases; J trimming: 2 bases; junction bases outside the gene matches: 8. The CDR3 coding sequence is TGTGCCAGCACCTCTTCCGGACAGGGGCAAGAGACCCAGTACTTC. As protein: CASTSSGQGQETQYF.

This clonotype came up many times. The chain couples TRBV7-2 to TRBJ2-7; D is unclear. CDR3 length equals 14 residues. The germline gives CDR1 SGHTA, CDR2 FQGNSA. Trimming took off 5 bases at V and 7 bases at J, with 18 bases between the two ends. The CDR3 reads CASSASHILGEQYF. The CDR3 DNA sequence: TGTGCCAGCAGCGCTAGTCACATTCTCGGAGAGCAGTACTTC.

The sample holds many counts of this clonotype. The V gene is TRBV6-2 or TRBV6-3, the J gene TRBJ2-5; TRBD1 is a possible D gene (5 bases). This CDR3 contains 14 residues. Germline V gene data show CDR1 as MNHEY and CDR2 as SVGEGT. Trimming cost V 9 bases and J 3 bases, with 17 bases left between them. Written as DNA, the CDR3 is TGTGCCAGAGATAGGGGTCCCTCGGAAGAGACCCAGTACTTC. The encoded protein is CARDRGPSEETQYF.

This clonotype was seen a few times. This rearrangement joins TRBV9 to TRBJ1-1, with D unresolved. V lost 0 bases, J lost 4 bases, and 19 bases lay in between. The CDR3 totals 17 residues. CDR1 and CDR2 (germline): SGDLS, YYNGEE. For the CDR3, the DNA is TGTGCCAGCAGCGTAGTCGTAGAATGGGCTGGCGGCACTGAAGCTTTCTTT. Amino acid sequence: CASSVVVEWAGGTEAFF. The full variable domain, with the rest looked up from reference TRBV9 and TRBJ1-1, is DSGVTQTPKHLITATGQRVTLRCSPRSGDLSVYWYQQSLDQGLQFLIQYYNGEERAKGNILERFSAQQFPDLHSELNLSSLELGDSALYFCASSVVVEWAGGTEAFFGQGTRLTVV.

The table lists this clonotype with many counts. The J gene is TRBJ2-7, the V gene TRBV7-9; either TRBD1 or TRBD2 may fit D (5 bases each). V dropped 5 bases and J dropped 2 bases, with 13 bases sitting between them. The CDR3 runs 14 residues. CDR1 and CDR2 (germline): SEHNR, FQNEAQ (reference sequence). The CDR3 region is CASSPGGRAYEQYF. CDR3 DNA sequence: TGTGCCAGCAGCCCTGGGGGTCGGGCCTACGAGCAGTACTTC.

This chain connects TRBV11-1 to TRBJ2-5, with 9 positions matching TRBD1. The CDR3 contains 15 residues. CDR1 SGHAT and CDR2 FQDESV come from the germline V gene (reference sequence). V was clipped by 1 base and J by 5 bases; unmatched bases: 5. The CDR3 DNA sequence: TGTGCCAGCAGCTTAGGGACAGGGGCGGGGGAGACCCAGTACTTC. Translated: CASSLGTGAGETQYF.

The J gene is TRBJ1-2, the V gene TRBV12-3 or TRBV12-4; no firm D call. There are 10 residues in the CDR3. Trimming shortened V by 2 bases and J by 14 bases, and 9 bases separated the two germline ends. CDR3 sequence: CASSLLGLTF. DNA of the CDR3: TGTGCCAGCAGTTTACTGGGCTTGACCTTC.

This clonotype was observed at least ten times. V usage is TRBV7-2 and J usage is TRBJ2-1; D unclear. V gave up 1 base and J gave up 6 bases, with 10 bases separating them. This CDR3 has 14 residues. Germline-derived CDR1 and CDR2 are SGHTA and FQGNSA. The DNA of the CDR3 is TGTGCCAGCAGCTTAGTTGCCCGCCTCAATGAGCAGTTCTTC. Protein sequence: CASSLVARLNEQFF.

The V call is TRBV5-1, the J call TRBJ2-3, with a tentative D call TRBD1 (6 bases). CDR3 size: 16 residues. Trimming stripped 0 bases from V and 0 bases from J, with 11 bases between. Germline V gives CDR1 SGHRS, CDR2 YFSETQ. The CDR3 here is CASSLAAGASTDTQYF. The CDR3 nucleotides are TGCGCCAGCAGCTTGGCGGCAGGGGCTAGCACAGATACGCAGTATTTT.

This clonotype has ten or more counts. This sequence joins TRBV7-2 and TRBJ2-1; TRBD2 matches at 8 bases. V trimming: 1 base; J trimming: 14 bases; junction bases outside the gene matches: 7. The CDR3 has 13 residues. From germline, CDR1 is SGHTA and CDR2 FQGNSA. The CDR3 spells CASSLGLAGIEFF. In DNA form, the CDR3 reads TGTGCCAGCAGCTTAGGGCTAGCGGGCATCGAGTTCTTC.

This clonotype was found many times. The chain uses TRBV28 and TRBJ1-6, with a possible D match to TRBD1 (6 bases). CDR3 length: 14 amino acids. Germline V gene lookup returns CDR1 MDHEN and CDR2 SYDVKM. V was clipped by 10 bases and J by 6 bases, with 16 bases between them. The CDR3 bases are TGTGCCACCCGGGCGGGGGCGGCTAATTCACCCCTCCACTTT. It yields the protein CATRAGAANSPLHF.

This clonotype was counted ten times or more. CDR3 amino acids: CASSLQRGNEQFF. CDR3 in DNA: TGTGCCAGCAGCTTACAGCGGGGGAATGAGCAGTTCTTC. V usage is TRBV7-2 and J usage is TRBJ2-1; TRBD2 matches 8 bases. CDR1 is SGHTA, CDR2 FQGNSA, per germline. With V trimmed by 2 bases and J by 7 bases, 1 base remained unmatched. This CDR3 region has 13 residues.